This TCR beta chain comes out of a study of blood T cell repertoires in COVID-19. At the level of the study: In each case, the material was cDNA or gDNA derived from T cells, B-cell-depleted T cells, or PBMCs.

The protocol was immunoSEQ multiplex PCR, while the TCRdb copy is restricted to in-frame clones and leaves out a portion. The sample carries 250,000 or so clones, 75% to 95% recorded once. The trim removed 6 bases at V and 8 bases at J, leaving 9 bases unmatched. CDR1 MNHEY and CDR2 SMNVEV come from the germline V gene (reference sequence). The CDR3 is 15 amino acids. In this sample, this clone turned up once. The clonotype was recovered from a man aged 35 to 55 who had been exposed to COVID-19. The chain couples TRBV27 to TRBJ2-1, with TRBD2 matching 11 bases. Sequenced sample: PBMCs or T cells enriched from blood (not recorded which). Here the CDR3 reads CASSKLAGAPHEQFF. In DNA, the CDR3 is TGTGCCAGCAGCAAACTAGCGGGAGCCCCCCATGAGCAGTTCTTC.